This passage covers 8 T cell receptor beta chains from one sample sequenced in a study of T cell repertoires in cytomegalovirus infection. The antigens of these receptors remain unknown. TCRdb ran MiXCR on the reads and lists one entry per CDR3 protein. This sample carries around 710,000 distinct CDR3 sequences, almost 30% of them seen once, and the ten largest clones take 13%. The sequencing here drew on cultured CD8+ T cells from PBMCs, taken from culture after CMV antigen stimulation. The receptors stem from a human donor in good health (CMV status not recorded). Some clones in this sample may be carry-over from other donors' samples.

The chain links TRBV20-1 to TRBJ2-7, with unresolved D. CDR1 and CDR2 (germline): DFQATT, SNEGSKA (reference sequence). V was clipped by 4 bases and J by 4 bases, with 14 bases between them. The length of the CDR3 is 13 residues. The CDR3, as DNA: TGCAGTGCTATGAATAACCGCAGATACGAGCAGTACGTC. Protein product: CSAMNNRRYEQYV.

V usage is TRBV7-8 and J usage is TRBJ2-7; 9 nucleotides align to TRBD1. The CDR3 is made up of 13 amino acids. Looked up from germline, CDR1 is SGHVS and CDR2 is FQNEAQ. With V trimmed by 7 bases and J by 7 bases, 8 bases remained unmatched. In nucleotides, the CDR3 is TGTGCCAGCACCTGGACAGGGGCCAGGGAGCAGTACTTC. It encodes CASTWTGAREQYF.

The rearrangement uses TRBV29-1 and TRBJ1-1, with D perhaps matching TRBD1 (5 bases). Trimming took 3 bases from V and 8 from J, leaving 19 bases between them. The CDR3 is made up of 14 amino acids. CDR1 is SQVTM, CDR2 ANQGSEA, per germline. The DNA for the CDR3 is TGCAGCGTTGAGGAGTCCAACTGGGACGGCGAAGCTTTCTTT. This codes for CSVEESNWDGEAFF.

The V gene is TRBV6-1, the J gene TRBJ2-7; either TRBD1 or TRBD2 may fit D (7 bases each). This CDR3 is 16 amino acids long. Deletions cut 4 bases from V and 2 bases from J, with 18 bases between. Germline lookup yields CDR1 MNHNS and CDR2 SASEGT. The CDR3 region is CASSGGTAGLTYEQYF. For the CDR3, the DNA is TGTGCCAGCAGTGGCGGGACAGCGGGACTGACCTACGAGCAGTACTTC.

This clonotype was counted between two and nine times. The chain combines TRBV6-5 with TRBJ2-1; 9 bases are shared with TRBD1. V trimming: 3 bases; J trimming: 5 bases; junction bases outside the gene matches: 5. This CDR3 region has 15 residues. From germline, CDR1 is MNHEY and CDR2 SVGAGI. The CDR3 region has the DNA TGTGCCAGCAGTTATGGGACAGGGAACCACAATGAGCAGTTCTTC. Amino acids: CASSYGTGNHNEQFF.

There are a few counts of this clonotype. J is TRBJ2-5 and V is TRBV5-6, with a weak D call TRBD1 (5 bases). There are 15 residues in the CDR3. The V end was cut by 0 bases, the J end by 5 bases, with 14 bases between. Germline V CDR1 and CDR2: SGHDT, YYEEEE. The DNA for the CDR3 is TGTGCCAGCAGCTTGGTGGAAAGGGGTTGGGAGACCCAGTACTTC. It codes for CASSLVERGWETQYF.

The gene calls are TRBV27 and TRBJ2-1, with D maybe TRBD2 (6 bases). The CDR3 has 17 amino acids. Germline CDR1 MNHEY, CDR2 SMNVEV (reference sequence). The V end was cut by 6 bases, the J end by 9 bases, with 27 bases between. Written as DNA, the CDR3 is TGTGCCAGCAGCCCAGCTCTAGCGAATGAGTTAGGCATTGAGCAGTTCTTC. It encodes CASSPALANELGIEQFF.

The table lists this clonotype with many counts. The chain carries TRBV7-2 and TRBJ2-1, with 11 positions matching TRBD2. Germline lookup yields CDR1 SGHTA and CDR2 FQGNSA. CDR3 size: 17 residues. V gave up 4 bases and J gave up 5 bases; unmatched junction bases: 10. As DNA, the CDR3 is TGTGCCAGCAGCTCCAACCTAGCGGGGGGCCTAAACAATGAGCAGTTCTTC. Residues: CASSSNLAGGLNNEQFF.